This T cell receptor beta chain originates from a study of cytomegalovirus exposure and HLA in healthy donors. Whole-study results and caveats: In an earlier analysis, in several hundred donors, most V segments appeared productive either ~90% or ~30% of the time. Among the most significant clusters, several appeared linked to common viral pathogens in a later analysis.

Researchers ran the PCR with 60 Vbeta and 13 Jbeta primers. Libraries were prepared by immunoSEQ multiplex PCR; TCRdb keeps only in-frame clonotypes and omits some of them. The table records roughly 150,000 clones, about 80% of them present only once. Turning to this clone: Its antigen remains unknown.

V lost 6 bases, J lost 7 bases, and 9 bases stayed unmatched. This CDR3 is built from 13 residues. Germline V CDR1 and CDR2: SGHVS, FNYEAQ. The sample consisted of PBMCs. This sequence originates from a woman in her thirties or forties in good health and CMV-seronegative. The chain has TRBV7-6 and TRBJ2-7; TRBD2 matches 7 bases. CDR3 sequence (DNA): TGTGCCAGCAGTAGGGACGGCGGGAGTGAGCAGTACTTC. It specifies CASSRDGGSEQYF.